These 5 T cell receptor beta chains share one sample of origin, sequenced in a study of T cells in tuberculosis (dated by TCRdb to 2017 to 2018). Libraries were made using the immunoSEQ multiplex PCR assay. The table comes from immuneACCESS by way of TCRdb, which keeps in-frame sequences with V and J called. Part of the clones is missing from these tables; in studies checked, under half for an unresolved V gene and the rest for unknown reasons. This sample is represented by tens of thousands of clones; 95% of them were singletons. 3% to 4.5% of the sample belongs to the ten largest clones. Source material: PBMCs. The receptors were gathered from a donor aged 10 to 29 with latent tuberculosis or without tuberculosis infection.

The CDR3 DNA reads TGTGCCAGTAGTCTACAGGCCAATTCACCCCTCCACTTT. Translating gives CASSLQANSPLHF. The chain is built from TRBV19 and TRBJ1-6, with D possibly being TRBD1 (5 bases). V lost 5 bases and J lost 7, with 9 bases in between. The CDR3 loop spans 13 amino acids. CDR1 and CDR2 from the germline V gene are LNHDA and SQIVND (reference sequence).

The chain links TRBV5-1 to TRBJ1-1, with 11 nucleotides matching TRBD1. V gave up 3 bases and J gave up 0 bases; unmatched junction bases: 4. The germline gives CDR1 SGHRS, CDR2 YFSETQ. This CDR3 comprises 16 residues. Written as DNA, the CDR3 is TGCGCCAGCAGCTACGGGACAGGGGGGTTGAACACTGAAGCTTTCTTT. It codes for CASSYGTGGLNTEAFF.

This chain joins TRBV5-6 and TRBJ2-1, with 8 bases matching TRBD2. The CDR3 is made up of 14 amino acids. The germline gives CDR1 SGHDT, CDR2 YYEEEE. The V and J ends lost 3 bases and 2 bases, in that order; junction bases with no gene match: 1. CDR3 sequence reads: CASSSGGAYNEQFF. CDR3 sequence (DNA): TGTGCCAGCAGCTCCGGGGGGGCCTACAATGAGCAGTTCTTC.

This rearrangement joins TRBV27 to TRBJ2-1, with 9 bases matching TRBD1. Germline V lookup: CDR1 MNHEY, CDR2 SMNVEV (reference sequence). This CDR3 is built from 17 residues. V shed 5 bases, J shed 3 bases, and the junction held 11 bases outside the gene matches. CDR3 DNA sequence: TGTGCCAGCAGTACCATCTCCGGGACAGGGATCTACAATGAGCAGTTCTTC. Translating it yields CASSTISGTGIYNEQFF.

The V call is TRBV28, the J call TRBJ1-6; no reliable D call. Germline-derived CDR1 and CDR2 are MDHEN and SYDVKM. Trimming removed 1 base at V and 8 bases at J, with 15 bases between. The CDR3 is 16 residues long. Here the CDR3 reads CASSLYFLIGDSPLHF. CDR3 bases: TGTGCCAGCAGTTTATATTTCTTAATCGGGGATTCACCCCTCCACTTT. Supplemented by reference TRBV28 and TRBJ1-6, the full variable domain reads DVKVTQSSRYLVKRTGEKVFLECVQDMDHENMFWYRQDPGLGLRLIYFSYDVKMKEKGDIPEGYSVSREKKERFSLILESASTNQTSMYLCASSLYFLIGDSPLHFGNGTRLTVT.